This T cell receptor (beta chain) was captured in a study of cytomegalovirus exposure and HLA in healthy donors. V was pared by 1 base and J by 6 bases, with 9 bases between. There are 13 residues in the CDR3. From germline, CDR1 is MNHNS and CDR2 SASEGT. Here immunoSEQ multiplex PCR was the method, and the copy in TCRdb shows in-frame clones only, minus some. The sample lists around 70,000 clones; around 94% were seen once. The receptor comes from a woman between 18 and 29 years old in good health and CMV-seropositive. Sample: PBMCs. The rearrangement links TRBV6-1 to TRBJ1-2; maybe TRBD1 (6 bases). The CDR3 spells CASSEVRTDGYTF. The CDR3 nucleotides are TGTGCCAGCAGTGAAGTGAGGACAGATGGCTACACCTTC.